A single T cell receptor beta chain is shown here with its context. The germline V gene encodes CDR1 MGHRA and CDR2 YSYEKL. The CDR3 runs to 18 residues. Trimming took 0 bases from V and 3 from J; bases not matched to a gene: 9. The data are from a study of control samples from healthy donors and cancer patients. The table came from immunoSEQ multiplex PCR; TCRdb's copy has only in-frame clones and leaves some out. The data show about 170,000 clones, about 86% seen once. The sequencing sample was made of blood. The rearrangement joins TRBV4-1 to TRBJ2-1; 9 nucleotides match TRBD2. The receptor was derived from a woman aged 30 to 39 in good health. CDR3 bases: TGCGCCAGCAGCCAAGATCCCGCCGGGACTAGCAGCTACAATGAGCAGTTCTTC. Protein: CASSQDPAGTSSYNEQFF.